Listed here is a single TCR beta chain. The data are from a study of blood T cell repertoires in COVID-19. Study information: Sites in the United States, Italy and Spain provided acute and convalescent COVID-19 samples.

Per the authors' pipeline: Reference gene primers were amplified, and this amplification served to estimate nucleated cell counts. Sequenced by immunoSEQ multiplex PCR; TCRdb stores in-frame clones only, minus some. V and J calls and clone size come straight from that table; D and trimming were deduced from the DNA. The sample shows about 290,000 clones, roughly 85% of them seen only once. V lost 0 bases, J lost 6 bases, and 14 bases lay in between. The germline gives CDR1 LGHDT, CDR2 YNNKEL (reference sequence). The length of the CDR3 is 15 residues. Sample: peripheral blood. This TCR was sampled from a woman under 40 with active or convalescent COVID-19. The V and J genes are TRBV3-1 (or the pseudogene TRBV3-2) and TRBJ1-1, with D tentatively TRBD1 (6 bases). The CDR3: CASSQDAGALPEAFF. The DNA of the CDR3 is TGTGCCAGCAGCCAAGACGCAGGGGCGCTGCCTGAAGCTTTCTTT.